One sample yielded the 19 T cell receptor beta chains listed below, sequenced in a study of post-analysis software for immune sequencing data. Overall study results and limits: Among about 5 TRBV segments more frequent in patients than controls were TRBV5-6, TRBV5-1 and TRBV20-1.

Researchers reported that TCR beta cDNA libraries carried unique molecular identifiers. TCRdb used MiXCR to reprocess the PCR reads, holding one entry per CDR3 protein. The sample has fewer than 900,000 distinct CDR3 sequences; about 43% are singletons. No antigen has been identified for these receptors. Sequencing was performed on blood. The receptors derive from a girl aged 5-17 years with multiple sclerosis.

This rearrangement joins TRBV3-1 to TRBJ2-1; D might be TRBD2 (6 bases). The length of the CDR3 is 17 residues. V dropped 0 bases and J dropped 0 bases, with 12 bases sitting between them. Germline CDR1 is LGHDT and CDR2 is YNNKEL (reference sequence). The CDR3 region has the DNA TGTGCCAGCAGCCAAGATTCGGAGGGGCTCTCCTACAATGAGCAGTTCTTC. Translating it yields CASSQDSEGLSYNEQFF.

The chain has TRBV20-1 and TRBJ2-4, with TRBD2 matching over 12 bases. Gene TRBJ2-7 matches the end of the DNA better, so the J call may be wrong. Germline loops: CDR1 DFQATT, CDR2 SNEGSKA (reference sequence). The CDR3 is 15 residues long. The CDR3 sequence is CSASSGLAGRYEQYF. The CDR3 DNA follows: TGCAGTGCTAGCAGCGGACTAGCGGGAAGGTACGAGCAGTACTTC.

This CDR3 is CSAAPLQYF. For the CDR3, the DNA is TGCAGTGCTGCCCCCTTGCAGTACTTC. This sequence joins TRBV20-1 and TRBJ2-5; D is uncertain. The CDR3 is made up of 9 amino acids. Trimming cost V 5 bases and J 11 bases, with 9 bases left between them. Germline-derived CDR1 and CDR2 are DFQATT and SNEGSKA (reference sequence).

The chain couples TRBV2 to TRBJ2-3, with a possible D match to TRBD2 (5 bases). The CDR3 length is 14 residues. Between the trimmed V and J ends, which lost 7 bases and 3 bases, there was a span of 14 bases. Per germline, CDR1 SNHLY and CDR2 FYNNEI. CDR3 protein: CASKKEGGTDTQYF. The DNA of the CDR3 is TGTGCCAGCAAGAAAGAGGGCGGGACAGATACGCAGTATTTT.

This clonotype was counted between two and nine times. V usage is TRBV29-1 and J usage is TRBJ2-7, with TRBD1 identical over 7 bases. Losses at the gene ends were 6 bases for V and 0 bases for J; bases not matched to a gene: 8. Germline V gene lookup returns CDR1 SQVTM and CDR2 ANQGSEA. The CDR3 contains 14 residues. DNA of the CDR3: TGCAGCGTCTACCCCGGGACAGACTCCTACGAGCAGTACTTC. This sequence encodes CSVYPGTDSYEQYF.

This clonotype was detected only a few times. The CDR3 sequence: CASLGAGTLGGGYTF. DNA of the CDR3: TGTGCCAGCCTCGGTGCCGGGACACTAGGAGGTGGCTACACCTTC. V and J are TRBV6-2 or TRBV6-3 and TRBJ1-2; possible D gene TRBD1, 6 bases. The germline V and J ends were trimmed by 8 bases and 7 bases, with 23 bases remaining between them. This CDR3 contains 15 residues. Germline V gives CDR1 MNHEY, CDR2 SVGEGT.

This rearrangement joins TRBV15 to TRBJ2-1; TRBD2 agrees at 7 bases. The V gene's germline CDR1 is LNHNV and CDR2 YYDKDF (reference sequence). The CDR3 totals 16 residues. With V trimmed by 0 bases and J by 7 bases, 9 bases remained unmatched. The CDR3 here is CATSRESPGLTNEQFF. The CDR3 DNA reads as TGTGCCACCAGCAGAGAAAGCCCGGGACTAACTAATGAGCAGTTCTTC.

This clonotype was found once. This chain links TRBV24-1 with TRBJ2-4; unclear D gene. Germline V gene lookup returns CDR1 KGHDR and CDR2 SFDVKD. This CDR3 spans 15 amino acids. V lost 5 bases, J lost 2 bases, and 12 bases lay in between. This chain's CDR3 is CATSVLRQSKNIQYF. CDR3 sequence (DNA): TGTGCCACCAGTGTCCTTAGACAATCCAAAAACATTCAGTACTTC.

The genes are TRBV29-1 and TRBJ1-4, with D perhaps matching TRBD1 (5 bases). The CDR3 spans 14 residues. Trimming shortened V by 4 bases and J by 3 bases, and 12 bases separated the two germline ends. Germline V gene lookup returns CDR1 SQVTM and CDR2 ANQGSEA. The CDR3 reads CSVGGVLANEKLFF. CDR3 DNA: TGCAGCGTTGGAGGGGTGCTTGCTAATGAAAAACTGTTTTTT.

The chain couples TRBV20-1 to TRBJ1-1; D gene ambiguous. The germline V gene has CDR1 DFQATT and CDR2 SNEGSKA (reference sequence). This CDR3 has 11 amino acids. Trimming left V 0 bases short and J 3 bases short, with 2 bases between. The CDR3 loop reads CSARDDTEAFF. The CDR3 region has the DNA TGCAGTGCTAGAGACGACACTGAAGCTTTCTTT.

The V and J genes are TRBV2 and TRBJ1-2, with 8 nucleotides matching TRBD1. V shed 6 bases and J 4 bases; nucleotides not matched to a gene: 10. This CDR3 contains 15 residues. CDR1 is SNHLY and CDR2 is FYNNEI in the germline V gene. The CDR3 region is CASRETRGRRYGYTF. The CDR3 region has the DNA TGTGCCAGCAGAGAAACCAGGGGGCGCCGCTATGGCTACACCTTC.

The chain carries TRBV6-2 or TRBV6-3 and TRBJ1-1; a possible D gene is TRBD1 (6 bases). V lost 2 bases and J 1 base, leaving 17 bases between the germline ends. The CDR3 contains 17 residues. Germline lookup yields CDR1 MNHEY and CDR2 SVGEGT. The DNA of the CDR3 is TGTGCCAGCAGTTACGAACAGGGATTCTACGAGAACACTGAAGCTTTCTTT. Translated, it gives CASSYEQGFYENTEAFF.

The chain has TRBV20-1 and TRBJ2-3; TRBD2 agrees at 14 bases. The V gene's germline CDR1 is DFQATT and CDR2 SNEGSKA (reference sequence). V trimming: 4 bases; J trimming: 6 bases; junction bases outside the gene matches: 6. The CDR3 is 15 residues long. The DNA for the CDR3 is TGCAGTGCTACGACTAGCGGGAGGGGGGTGGATACGCAGTATTTT. Translated: CSATTSGRGVDTQYF.

This clonotype was detected a few times. This rearrangement joins TRBV7-9 to TRBJ2-4, with 8 bases lining up with TRBD2. Trimming cost V 5 bases and J 13 bases; bases outside gene matches: 4. The length of the CDR3 is 11 residues. CDR1 is SEHNR, CDR2 FQNEAQ, per germline (reference sequence). CDR3 in amino acids: CASSRGGSQYF. The DNA of the CDR3 is TGTGCCAGCAGCCGGGGGGGGTCGCAGTACTTC.

This clonotype was observed a handful of times. This rearrangement joins TRBV7-8 to TRBJ2-7; a possible D gene is TRBD1 (6 bases). V lost 0 bases and J lost 2, with 14 bases in between. Germline CDR1 and CDR2: SGHVS and FQNEAQ. The CDR3 runs 16 residues. CDR3 bases: TGTGCCAGCAGCTTAGCGTTGGCAGGGGTTACCTACGAGCAGTACTTC. As protein: CASSLALAGVTYEQYF.

The CDR3 nucleotides are TGTGCCAGCAGCTACGGTGGCAGCACGGGAGAGACCCAGTACTTC. Its translation: CASSYGGSTGETQYF. The chain is built from TRBV9 and TRBJ2-5; no firm D call. Deletions cut 4 bases from V and 4 bases from J, with 17 bases between. Germline CDR1 is SGDLS and CDR2 is YYNGEE. The CDR3 length is 15 residues.

This chain connects TRBV27 to TRBJ1-2; D not certain. This CDR3 comprises 15 residues. V was clipped by 1 base and J by 4 bases, with 13 bases between them. Germline V lookup: CDR1 MNHEY, CDR2 SMNVEV (reference sequence). The CDR3 is CASSLYGVAPYGYTF. DNA for the CDR3: TGTGCCAGCAGTTTATACGGGGTCGCTCCCTATGGCTACACCTTC.

The rearrangement joins TRBV7-2 to TRBJ1-1; the D is unclear. The CDR3 totals 16 residues. Germline lookup yields CDR1 SGHTA and CDR2 FQGNSA. Trimming pared 4 bases from V and 4 bases from J, leaving 19 bases between. In nucleotides, the CDR3 is TGTGCCAGCAGCTCACAACCGACACCCCTGAGCACTGAAGCTTTCTTT. Translated, it gives CASSSQPTPLSTEAFF. Using reference TRBV7-2 and TRBJ1-1 for the parts outside the CDR3, the full variable domain is GAGVSQSPSNKVTEKGKDVELRCDPISGHTALYWYRQSLGQGLEFLIYFQGNSAPDKSGLPSDRFSAERTGGSVSTLTIQRTQQEDSAVYLCASSSQPTPLSTEAFFGQGTRLTVV.

The sample holds a few counts of this clonotype. V and J are TRBV28 and TRBJ1-1; TRBD1 matches at 9 bases. The CDR3 consists of 14 residues. V shed 6 bases and J 4 bases; nucleotides not matched to a gene: 6. In germline, CDR1 is MDHEN, CDR2 SYDVKM. The CDR3 reads CASRQTGGGTEAFF. CDR3 DNA sequence: TGTGCCAGCAGACAGACAGGGGGGGGCACTGAAGCTTTCTTT.